A single sample is the source of the 28 T cell receptor beta chains below, sequenced in a study of Graves' ophthalmopathy and Graves' hyperthyroidism. Investigators amplified TCR beta CDR3 regions from RNA transcripts. The library came from an HTBI-primed first-round RT-PCR and a second-round multiplex PCR. A single record per CDR3 protein comes from TCRdb applying MiXCR to the multiplex PCR reads. The sample lists roughly 380,000 distinct CDR3 sequences; 15% were seen once. The sequencing input was peripheral blood. Receptors originate from a woman aged 18-29 years with stable Graves' hyperthyroidism.

The chain is built from TRBV9 and TRBJ1-2; tentative D call: TRBD1 (5 bases). CDR1 and CDR2 (germline): SGDLS, YYNGEE. The CDR3 has 14 amino acids. V gave up 3 bases and J gave up 4 bases, with 13 bases separating them. The CDR3 spells CASSAGGGRYGYTF. CDR3 DNA sequence: TGTGCCAGCAGCGCCGGGGGAGGCCGCTATGGCTACACCTTC.

This clonotype has a count of ten or more. J is TRBJ2-7 and V is TRBV6-1, with D possibly matching TRBD1 (5 bases). The length of the CDR3 is 14 residues. Trimming cost V 5 bases and J 3 bases, with 14 bases left between them. The germline V gene encodes CDR1 MNHNS and CDR2 SASEGT. The CDR3: CASSRIDSVYEQYF. The CDR3 DNA follows: TGTGCCAGCAGTCGAATCGACAGCGTCTACGAGCAGTACTTC.

In its sample, this clonotype was seen many times. The chain combines TRBV19 with TRBJ1-2, with 9 bases that match TRBD1. The CDR3 contains 13 residues. The germline CDR1 and CDR2 sequences are LNHDA and SQIVND (reference sequence). V shed 7 bases, J shed 10 bases, and the junction held 10 bases outside the gene matches. CDR3 coding DNA: TGTGCCAGTACCGGGACAGGGCTCATCATCTACACCTTC. It yields the protein CASTGTGLIIYTF.

The chain has TRBV20-1 and TRBJ1-2, with 7 bases identical to TRBD1. V trimming: 0 bases; J trimming: 8 bases; junction bases outside the gene matches: 9. Germline V gene lookup returns CDR1 DFQATT and CDR2 SNEGSKA (reference sequence). The CDR3 extends over 14 amino acids. CDR3 sequence (DNA): TGCAGTGCTAGAGAGAGACACAGGGGCGGCGGCTACACCTTC. Translating it yields CSARERHRGGGYTF.

This clonotype was seen at least ten times. J is TRBJ1-2 and V is TRBV2; TRBD1 agrees at 7 bases. V lost 6 bases to trimming and J lost 7 bases; unmatched junction nucleotides: 14. The CDR3 is 15 amino acids. Germline loops: CDR1 SNHLY, CDR2 FYNNEI. CDR3 sequence (DNA): TGTGCCAGCAGGATACCTACAACAGGGGACGTTGGCTACACCTTC. Protein sequence: CASRIPTTGDVGYTF.

At least ten counts were recorded for this clonotype. The chain joins TRBV12-3 or TRBV12-4 to TRBJ1-2, with D possibly matching TRBD1 (5 bases). The germline V and J ends were trimmed by 6 bases and 8 bases, with 13 bases remaining between them. CDR3 length: 12 residues. The CDR3 DNA is TGTGCCAGCAGGGCGGGGGGTGAAGGCTACACCTTC. It encodes CASRAGGEGYTF.

The table lists this clonotype with many counts. V gene TRBV6-1 combines with J gene TRBJ1-2; 7 bases line up with TRBD1. The length of the CDR3 is 13 residues. The junction had 6 bases not matched to a gene; V was cut back by 5 bases and J by 6 bases. Germline loops: CDR1 MNHNS, CDR2 SASEGT. The CDR3 DNA follows: TGTGCCAGCAGTCGACAGGGAGGTAATGGCTACACCTTC. Encoded protein: CASSRQGGNGYTF.

This clonotype occurred many times. The chain is built from TRBV12-3 or TRBV12-4 and TRBJ2-5, with 8 bases lining up with TRBD1. This CDR3 has 14 residues. V lost 5 bases and J lost 5; bases outside the gene matches: 7. The CDR3 protein is CASSPPDREETQYF. DNA of the CDR3: TGTGCCAGCAGTCCCCCGGACAGGGAGGAGACCCAGTACTTC.

This clonotype turned up a few times. V is TRBV19 and J is TRBJ2-5; D remains ambiguous. Germline CDR1 is LNHDA and CDR2 is SQIVND (reference sequence). Trimming removed 4 bases from V and 3 bases from J, with 12 bases in between. The CDR3 runs to 14 residues. CDR3 region: CASSTLVYEETQYF. DNA for the CDR3: TGTGCCAGTAGTACCCTAGTGTATGAAGAGACCCAGTACTTC.

This clonotype was picked up many times. The gene calls are TRBV12-5 and TRBJ1-1; D gene ambiguous. Trimming removed 6 bases at V and 1 base at J, with 9 bases between. This CDR3 spans 13 amino acids. From germline, CDR1 is LGHNT and CDR2 FRNRAP. As DNA, the CDR3 is TGTGCTAGTGGCCAATCTGGGAACACTGAAGCTTTCTTT. Amino acid sequence: CASGQSGNTEAFF.

This clonotype has a count of ten or more. The chain combines TRBV12-3 or TRBV12-4 with TRBJ1-1, with 10 nucleotides matching TRBD1. The CDR3 runs to 13 residues. Germline trimming cut 7 bases from V and 4 bases from J; bases unmatched to any gene: 3. CDR3 nucleotides: TGTGCCAGCACCAGGACAGGGGGCACTGAAGCTTTCTTT. It is translated as CASTRTGGTEAFF.

This clonotype was detected many times. The chain has TRBV7-2 and TRBJ2-7, with D possibly being TRBD1 or TRBD2 (6 bases each). Germline loops: CDR1 SGHTA, CDR2 FQGNSA. The CDR3 is 16 residues long. V dropped 0 bases and J dropped 3 bases, with 15 bases sitting between them. The CDR3 nucleotides read TGTGCCAGCAGCTTAGCGCTAGGGGGGCGCAACTACGAGCAGTACTTC. It translates to CASSLALGGRNYEQYF.

There are many counts of this clonotype. The chain employs TRBV5-1 and TRBJ1-2; no clear D gene. The CDR3 spans 16 residues. CDR1 and CDR2 (germline): SGHRS, YFSETQ. Trimming cost V 0 bases and J 1 base, with 13 bases left between them. The chain's CDR3 is CASSLGSMNLNYGYTF. The CDR3 bases are TGCGCCAGCAGCTTGGGTTCCATGAACCTTAACTATGGCTACACCTTC.

This clonotype was seen ten or more times. CDR3 region: CATSAVAGLPRETQYF. The CDR3 bases are TGTGCCACCAGCGCCGTAGCGGGACTCCCCAGGGAGACCCAGTACTTC. The rearrangement uses TRBV15 and TRBJ2-5, with 8 bases aligning to TRBD2. This CDR3 has 16 amino acids. The germline V gene encodes CDR1 LNHNV and CDR2 YYDKDF (reference sequence). Unmatched junction bases numbered 13, after V lost 5 bases and J lost 5 bases. Complete variable domain (other parts from reference TRBV15 and TRBJ2-5): DAMVIQNPRYQVTQFGKPVTLSCSQTLNHNVMYWYQQKSSQAPKLLFHYYDKDFNNEADTPDNFQSRRPNTSFCFLDIRSPGLGDTAMYLCATSAVAGLPRETQYFGPGTRLLVL.

V usage is TRBV27 and J usage is TRBJ2-2; 9 bases are a match to TRBD1. Trimming cost V 4 bases and J 4 bases; bases outside gene matches: 7. The CDR3 spans 16 residues. Looked up from germline, CDR1 is MNHEY and CDR2 is SMNVEV (reference sequence). CDR3 protein: CASSYPTGGSTGELFF. Here the CDR3 DNA reads TGTGCCAGCAGTTATCCGACAGGGGGGTCCACCGGGGAGCTGTTTTTT.

This clonotype occurred many times. The V and J genes are TRBV6-2 or TRBV6-3 and TRBJ1-2; 7 positions match TRBD1. Germline V gene data show CDR1 as MNHEY and CDR2 as SVGEGT. This CDR3 region has 13 residues. V was pared by 0 bases and J by 6 bases, with 1 base of the junction left unmatched. The CDR3 is CASSYSTGNGYTF. As DNA, the CDR3 is TGTGCCAGCAGTTACTCGACAGGGAATGGCTACACCTTC.

The sample holds a few counts of this clonotype. The chain carries TRBV4-1 and TRBJ1-1; D is uncertain. Germline values: CDR1 MGHRA, CDR2 YSYEKL. Trimming shortened V by 1 base and J by 10 bases, and 7 bases separated the two germline ends. The CDR3 has 11 residues. The CDR3 DNA is TGCGCCAGCAGCCAAGGGTTAGGAGCTTTCTTT. Protein: CASSQGLGAFF.

V is TRBV6-1 and J is TRBJ1-2; no clear D. Germline lookup yields CDR1 MNHNS and CDR2 SASEGT. Trimming removed 2 bases from V and 5 bases from J, with 9 bases in between. The CDR3 is made up of 13 amino acids. The CDR3 DNA reads as TGTGCCAGCAGTGAAACTCGGACGTATGGCTACACCTTC. Protein sequence: CASSETRTYGYTF.

This clonotype was found a few times. This rearrangement joins TRBV7-9 to TRBJ2-7; D gene unclear. Germline-derived CDR1 and CDR2 are SEHNR and FQNEAQ (reference sequence). The CDR3 extends over 15 amino acids. Trimming cost V 5 bases and J 4 bases, with 18 bases left between them. CDR3 coding DNA: TGTGCCAGCAGCCCTCACTTCCTGACGACTTACGAGCAGTACTTC. It translates to CASSPHFLTTYEQYF.

This clonotype was counted ten times or more. An end of the junction differs from the germline gene, which may be a read error. V and J are TRBV7-7 and TRBJ2-5; D unclear. CDR3 length equals 15 residues. The germline CDR1 and CDR2 sequences are SSHAT and FNYEAQ (reference sequence). The CDR3 DNA is TGTGCTAGCAGCTTAAACCATGCGGTCCAAGAGACCCAGTACTTC. Encoded protein: CASSLNHAVQETQYF.

At least ten counts were recorded for this clonotype. CDR3 in amino acids: CSVDPLTNYGYTF. Here the CDR3 DNA reads TGCAGCGTTGACCCCCTTACTAACTATGGCTACACCTTC. J is TRBJ1-2 and V is TRBV29-1; unclear D gene. Trimming removed 3 bases from V and 0 bases from J, with 8 bases in between. This CDR3 is built from 13 residues. CDR1 is SQVTM, CDR2 ANQGSEA, per germline.

This clonotype was counted only a few times. The chain has TRBV12-3 or TRBV12-4 and TRBJ1-3; D uncertain. Trimming removed 5 bases at V and 2 bases at J, with 7 bases between. This CDR3 has 13 amino acids. CDR3 amino acids: CASSRRAGNTIYF. CDR3 in DNA: TGTGCCAGCAGTCGCCGGGCTGGAAACACCATATATTTT.

This clonotype was picked up many times. V gene TRBV11-3 combines with J gene TRBJ1-1; D is undetermined. The CDR3 runs to 14 residues. V lost 3 bases, J lost 1 base, and 9 bases lay in between. From germline, CDR1 is SGHNT and CDR2 YENEEA. The CDR3 spells CASSFSTANTEAFF. The CDR3 region has the DNA TGTGCCAGCAGCTTTAGCACAGCGAACACTGAAGCTTTCTTT.

This chain joins TRBV12-5 and TRBJ2-2; 14 positions match TRBD2. In germline, CDR1 is LGHNT, CDR2 FRNRAP. The CDR3 is 18 residues long. V dropped 5 bases and J dropped 4; count of bases not matched to a gene: 9. The chain's CDR3 is CASGLRTSGGSGTGELFF. As DNA, the CDR3 is TGTGCTAGTGGTCTACGGACTAGCGGGGGGTCGGGCACCGGGGAGCTGTTTTTT.

This clonotype was observed many times. V usage is TRBV18 and J usage is TRBJ1-1; D is undetermined. Trimming cost V 3 bases and J 1 base, with 12 bases left between them. Germline CDR1 is KGHSH and CDR2 is LQKENI. The CDR3 has 15 amino acids. CDR3 in amino acids: CASSPRGLENTEAFF. The CDR3 nucleotides are TGTGCCAGCTCACCTCGGGGTCTAGAGAACACTGAAGCTTTCTTT.

Concerning this clonotype: This may come from a read error, since a much larger clone is one base off. The chain is built from TRBV12-3 or TRBV12-4 and TRBJ1-2, with 8 bases that match TRBD1. This CDR3 comprises 16 residues. V was clipped by 2 bases and J by 5 bases; unmatched bases: 10. Here the CDR3 reads CASSLSVAGGEYGYTF. The CDR3 bases are TGTGCCAGCAGTTTATCGGTGGCAGGGGGCGAGTATGGCTACACCTTC.

The chain combines TRBV5-1 with TRBJ2-1; the D gene is possibly TRBD1 (5 bases). Germline V gives CDR1 SGHRS, CDR2 YFSETQ. V was clipped by 9 bases and J by 2 bases, with 15 bases between them. The CDR3 runs 14 residues. This CDR3 reads CATLQDPTYNEQFF. The CDR3, as DNA: TGCGCCACGCTACAGGACCCAACCTACAATGAGCAGTTCTTC.

Details on this clonotype: This may come from a read error, since a much larger clone is one base off. The chain joins TRBV11-2 to TRBJ1-1; D is ambiguous. This CDR3 region has 15 residues. The germline CDR1 and CDR2 sequences are SGHAT and FQNNGV. The CDR3 region is CASSLGVRSNTEVFF. CDR3 bases: TGTGCCAGCAGCTTAGGGGTCAGATCGAACACTGAAGTTTTCTTT. Together with reference TRBV11-2 and TRBJ1-1, the CDR3 gives the full variable domain: EAGVAQSPRYKIIEKRQSVAFWCNPISGHATLYWYQQILGQGPKLLIQFQNNGVVDDSQLPKDRFSAERLKGVDSTLKIQPAKLEDSAVYLCASSLGVRSNTEVFFGQGTRLTVV.